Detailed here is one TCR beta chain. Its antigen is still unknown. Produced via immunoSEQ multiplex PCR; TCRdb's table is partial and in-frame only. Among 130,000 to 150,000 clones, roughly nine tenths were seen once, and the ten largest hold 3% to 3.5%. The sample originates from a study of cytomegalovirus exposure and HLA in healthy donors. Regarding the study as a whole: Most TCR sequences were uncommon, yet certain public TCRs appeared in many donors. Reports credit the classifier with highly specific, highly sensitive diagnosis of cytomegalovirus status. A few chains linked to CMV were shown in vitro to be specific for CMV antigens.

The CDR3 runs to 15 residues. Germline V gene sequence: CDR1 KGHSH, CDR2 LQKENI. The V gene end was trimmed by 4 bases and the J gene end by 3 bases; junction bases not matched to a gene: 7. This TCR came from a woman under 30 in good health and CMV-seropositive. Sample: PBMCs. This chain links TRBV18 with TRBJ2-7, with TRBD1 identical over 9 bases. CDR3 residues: CASSRGQGGGYEQYF. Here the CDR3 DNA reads TGTGCCAGCTCACGGGGACAGGGTGGAGGCTACGAGCAGTACTTC.